This T cell receptor beta chain was profiled in a study of beta chain features in type 1 diabetes. General study points: Patients' naive, central memory and regulatory TCRB repertoires appeared more alike than those of healthy donors. Since sequencing was performed on cDNA, cells with high TCR expression could be over-represented.

Every isolated RNA sample was fully reverse transcribed, so sequencing captured expressed TCRB transcripts. The method was immunoSEQ multiplex PCR; TCRdb's version includes in-frame clones alone and lacks a portion of them. The table has approximately 330,000 clones, approximately 10% seen once. In its sample, this clone was seen a few times. What it binds is unknown. J was trimmed by 12 bases and V by 4 bases; bases with no gene match: 0. The CDR3 covers 11 residues. Looked up from germline, CDR1 is MDHEN and CDR2 is SYDVKM. This chain uses TRBV28 with TRBJ2-1; 10 bases match TRBD1. Source material: naive CD4+ T cells from blood. This TCR came from a woman younger than 45 in good health. The CDR3 loop reads CASSWDRGQFF. Written as DNA, the CDR3 is TGTGCCAGCAGTTGGGACAGGGGGCAGTTCTTC.